What follows are 24 T cell receptor beta chains derived from one specimen sequenced in a study of blood T cell repertoires in COVID-19. Clones were read by immunoSEQ multiplex PCR, and TCRdb kept only the in-frame ones, dropping some. The repertoire includes tens of thousands of clones, about 87% of them detected once, and roughly 8% sits in the top ten. Sequenced: peripheral blood. The receptors derive from a man older than 75 with active or convalescent COVID-19.

The chain employs TRBV6-6 and TRBJ1-1; the D gene is possibly TRBD1 (6 bases). V was cut by 4 bases and J by 4 bases, with 10 bases left in between. The germline V gene encodes CDR1 MNHNY and CDR2 SVGAGI (reference sequence). This CDR3 is 13 amino acids long. The CDR3 DNA reads as TGTGCCAGCAGTTCCCAGGGGAGCACTGAAGCTTTCTTT. Translating it yields CASSSQGSTEAFF.

The chain has TRBV7-9 and TRBJ1-1; the D is unclear. Germline CDR1 SEHNR, CDR2 FQNEAQ (reference sequence). V dropped 5 bases and J dropped 3 bases, with 13 bases sitting between them. This CDR3 is built from 14 residues. The CDR3 region is CASSTFEEDTEAFF. The DNA for the CDR3 is TGTGCCAGCAGCACATTCGAGGAAGACACTGAAGCTTTCTTT.

V and J are TRBV20-1 and TRBJ1-1; D perhaps matches TRBD1 (6 bases). Germline CDR1 DFQATT, CDR2 SNEGSKA (reference sequence). The CDR3 spans 11 residues. V was cut by 2 bases and J by 8 bases, with 9 bases left in between. Written as DNA, the CDR3 is TGCAGTGCTAGAAACAGGGAGGAAGCTTTCTTT. As protein: CSARNREEAFF.

The chain joins TRBV18 to TRBJ2-5; D gene uncertain. CDR3 size: 13 residues. Germline CDR1 KGHSH, CDR2 LQKENI. V gave up 2 bases and J gave up 4 bases, with 8 bases separating them. In DNA form, the CDR3 reads TGTGCCAGCTCACCAGTTCAATCAGAGACCCAGTACTTC. This translates into CASSPVQSETQYF.

The table lists this clone with a count of one. V is TRBV30 and J is TRBJ2-1; D not certain. CDR1 is GTSNPN, CDR2 SVGIG, per germline (reference sequence). The ends were cut back, 0 bases at V and 0 bases at J, with 6 bases in the middle. The CDR3 consists of 14 residues. CDR3 protein: CAWSVQSSYNEQFF. DNA for the CDR3: TGTGCCTGGAGTGTACAAAGCTCCTACAATGAGCAGTTCTTC.

This clone was seen a handful of times. This chain joins TRBV28 and TRBJ1-5; 9 bases are a match to TRBD1. Trimming at V came to 3 bases and at J to 5 bases, leaving 8 bases not matched to a gene. The CDR3 loop spans 16 amino acids. In germline, CDR1 is MDHEN, CDR2 SYDVKM. This CDR3 is CASSFGGQGRDQPQHF. In nucleotides, the CDR3 is TGTGCCAGCAGTTTTGGGGGACAGGGAAGGGATCAGCCCCAGCATTTT.

The chain joins TRBV18 to TRBJ2-5; 9 bases map to TRBD1. Germline CDR1 and CDR2: KGHSH and LQKENI. The CDR3 is made up of 15 amino acids. With 3 bases clipped from V and 4 bases from J, the junction kept 6 bases outside the gene matches. In nucleotides, the CDR3 is TGTGCCAGCTCACCGGGACAGGGTCAACGAGAGACCCAGTACTTC. Amino acid sequence: CASSPGQGQRETQYF.

The chain recombines TRBV10-1 with TRBJ2-1, with TRBD2 identical over 8 bases. Germline V gene sequence: CDR1 WNHNN, CDR2 SYGVQD (reference sequence). The CDR3 runs 16 residues. Trimming at V came to 5 bases and at J to 6 bases, leaving 12 bases not matched to a gene. The CDR3 here is CASSSYLAGSLNEQFF. CDR3 nucleotides: TGCGCCAGCAGTTCCTACCTAGCGGGCAGTCTCAATGAGCAGTTCTTC.

In its sample, this clone was seen once. The chain combines TRBV19 with TRBJ1-5; 7 bases line up with TRBD1. This CDR3 has 17 residues. Germline loops: CDR1 LNHDA, CDR2 SQIVND (reference sequence). Trimming at V came to 3 bases and at J to 7 bases, leaving 15 bases not matched to a gene. The CDR3 DNA follows: TGTGCCAGTAGTATGTCCCTCGGGCAGGGGGGTGACCAGCCCCAGCATTTT. This encodes CASSMSLGQGGDQPQHF.

This clone has only one observation. The chain recombines TRBV5-1 with TRBJ1-3; D gene uncertain. Per the germline V gene, CDR1 is SGHRS and CDR2 is YFSETQ. CDR3 length equals 15 residues. Trimming left V 0 bases short and J 0 bases short, with 7 bases between. CDR3 sequence reads: CASSLGSVSGNTIYF. CDR3 nucleotide sequence: TGCGCCAGCAGCTTGGGGTCGGTCTCTGGAAACACCATATATTTT.

The V gene is TRBV27, the J gene TRBJ1-6; 7 nucleotides match TRBD1. The CDR3 extends over 15 amino acids. V lost 0 bases to trimming and J lost 14 bases; unmatched junction nucleotides: 10. Germline V CDR1 and CDR2: MNHEY, SMNVEV (reference sequence). The CDR3 is CASSLSLGQAAALHF. DNA for the CDR3: TGTGCCAGCAGTTTATCGCTCGGACAGGCCGCAGCCCTCCACTTT.

The rearrangement joins TRBV5-1 to TRBJ1-1; possibly TRBD1 for D (5 bases). Trimming cost V 4 bases and J 3 bases, with 13 bases left between them. The CDR3 totals 14 residues. Germline V gene lookup returns CDR1 SGHRS and CDR2 YFSETQ. Here the CDR3 reads CASSKGAGDTEAFF. Written as DNA, the CDR3 is TGCGCCAGCAGCAAAGGGGCGGGGGACACTGAAGCTTTCTTT.

The chain's CDR3 is CASSRPLTGATNYGYTF. CDR3 bases: TGTGCCAGCAGCCGCCCACTTACAGGGGCCACTAACTATGGCTACACCTTC. V gene TRBV5-4 combines with J gene TRBJ1-2; 7 bases map to TRBD1. The CDR3 sequence is 17 residues long. The V gene's germline CDR1 is SGHNT and CDR2 YYREEE (reference sequence). V shed 4 bases, J shed 0 bases, and the junction held 12 bases outside the gene matches.

CDR3 in DNA: TGCGCCAGCAGCGGACAGGGGCCCCACGAGCAGTACGTC. Encoded protein: CASSGQGPHEQYV. The V gene is TRBV5-1, the J gene TRBJ2-7, with 9 positions matching TRBD1. There are 13 residues in the CDR3. V was clipped by 4 bases and J by 5 bases; unmatched bases: 4. CDR1 and CDR2 from the germline V gene are SGHRS and YFSETQ.

In its sample, this clone was seen a few times. The chain carries TRBV11-2 and TRBJ2-7, with 8 bases identical to TRBD1. CDR1 is SGHAT and CDR2 is FQNNGV in the germline V gene. The ends lost 5 bases at V and 2 bases at J; junction bases unmatched: 8. This CDR3 is 15 amino acids long. The CDR3 coding sequence is TGTGCCAGCAGCATTACCGGGACAGGTCCCTACGAGCAGTACGTC. It yields the protein CASSITGTGPYEQYV.

The chain couples TRBV4-2 to TRBJ2-3, with D possibly being TRBD2 (6 bases). Germline assignment: CDR1 LGHNA and CDR2 YNFKEQ. This CDR3 is 15 amino acids long. V gave up 1 base and J gave up 6 bases, with 14 bases separating them. This CDR3 is CASSQGQTSVDTQYF. DNA of the CDR3: TGTGCCAGCAGCCAAGGACAGACTAGTGTGGATACGCAGTATTTT.

The chain uses TRBV24-1 and TRBJ1-1; 8 nucleotides agree with TRBD1. This CDR3 comprises 14 residues. Germline loops: CDR1 KGHDR, CDR2 SFDVKD. J gave up 1 base and V 5 bases, and 2 bases lay outside the gene matches. The CDR3 reads CATSVGQGNTEAFF. CDR3 nucleotide sequence: TGTGCCACCAGTGTCGGACAGGGGAACACTGAAGCTTTCTTT.

V and J are TRBV6-5 and TRBJ1-5, with 10 bases that match TRBD1. Germline V CDR1 and CDR2: MNHEY, SVGAGI. J was trimmed by 6 bases and V by 6 bases; bases with no gene match: 8. The CDR3 spans 15 residues. The CDR3 DNA is TGTGCCAGCAGCCGGGACAGGGGCCCTCCTCAGCCCCAGCATTTT. This encodes CASSRDRGPPQPQHF.

V is TRBV6-1 and J is TRBJ2-5; perhaps TRBD2 as D (6 bases). The CDR3 has 17 amino acids. V lost 2 bases, J lost 5 bases, and 21 bases lay in between. Germline V gives CDR1 MNHNS, CDR2 SASEGT. In DNA, the CDR3 is TGTGCCAGCAGTGAACCCCTCTTGCGGGACCCAGCGGAGACCCAGTACTTC. Translating it yields CASSEPLLRDPAETQYF.

V is TRBV20-1 and J is TRBJ1-1; no clear D. CDR1 is DFQATT, CDR2 SNEGSKA, per germline (reference sequence). The CDR3 sequence is 12 residues long. V gave up 3 bases and J gave up 4 bases, with 9 bases separating them. In nucleotides, the CDR3 is TGCAGTGCTAGTCCGGAGGGCACTGAAGCTTTCTTT. It encodes CSASPEGTEAFF.

The V call is TRBV24-1, the J call TRBJ2-6, with 9 bases lining up with TRBD1. This CDR3 comprises 18 residues. Trimming removed 3 bases from V and 2 bases from J; junction bases left unmatched: 7. Germline V gives CDR1 KGHDR, CDR2 SFDVKD. This CDR3 reads CATSDAPGQGTGANVLTF. CDR3 nucleotides: TGTGCCACCAGTGATGCCCCGGGACAGGGTACTGGGGCCAACGTCCTGACTTTC.

The chain employs TRBV25-1 and TRBJ1-2; 7 positions match TRBD1. Germline assignment: CDR1 MGHDK and CDR2 SYGVNS. The length of the CDR3 is 16 residues. V trimming: 0 bases; J trimming: 8 bases; junction bases outside the gene matches: 12. The CDR3 DNA is TGTGCCAGCAGTGAATACGGGAGACAGGGTGTTTGGGGCTACACCTTC. Protein sequence: CASSEYGRQGVWGYTF.

This chain uses TRBV19 with TRBJ2-5; weak D call: TRBD1 (6 bases). The V and J ends lost 4 bases and 10 bases respectively, with 16 bases between them. Looked up from germline, CDR1 is LNHDA and CDR2 is SQIVND (reference sequence). There are 13 residues in the CDR3. In nucleotides, the CDR3 is TGTGCCAGTAGTACACAGGGCACCTGGGACCAGTACTTC. This codes for CASSTQGTWDQYF.

The V gene is TRBV7-9, the J gene TRBJ2-2, with D perhaps matching TRBD1 (5 bases). The CDR3 consists of 15 residues. Germline V CDR1 and CDR2: SEHNR, FQNEAQ (reference sequence). V was pared by 8 bases and J by 6 bases, with 19 bases between. The DNA of the CDR3 is TGTGCCAGCCCCAAACCATCCAGGGATTCCGGGGAGCTGTTTTTT. As protein: CASPKPSRDSGELFF.